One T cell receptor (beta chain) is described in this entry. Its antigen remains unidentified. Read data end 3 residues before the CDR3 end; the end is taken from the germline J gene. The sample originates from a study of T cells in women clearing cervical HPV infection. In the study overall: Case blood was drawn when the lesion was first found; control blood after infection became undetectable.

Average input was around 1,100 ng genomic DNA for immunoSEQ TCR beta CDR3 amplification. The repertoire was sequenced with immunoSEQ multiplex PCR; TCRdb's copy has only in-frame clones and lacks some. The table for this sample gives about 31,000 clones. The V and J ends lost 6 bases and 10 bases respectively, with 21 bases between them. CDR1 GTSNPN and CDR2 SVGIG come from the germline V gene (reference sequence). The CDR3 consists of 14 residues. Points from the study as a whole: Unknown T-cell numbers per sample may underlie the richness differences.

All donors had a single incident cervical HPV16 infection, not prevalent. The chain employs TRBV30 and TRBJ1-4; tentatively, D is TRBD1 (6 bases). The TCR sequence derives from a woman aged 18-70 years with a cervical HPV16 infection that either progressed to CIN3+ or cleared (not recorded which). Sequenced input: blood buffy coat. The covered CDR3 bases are TGTGCCTGCCTAGGGGAAAGCGGGGGCTCAAAA. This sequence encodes CACLGESGGSK. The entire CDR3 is CACLGESGGSKLFF.